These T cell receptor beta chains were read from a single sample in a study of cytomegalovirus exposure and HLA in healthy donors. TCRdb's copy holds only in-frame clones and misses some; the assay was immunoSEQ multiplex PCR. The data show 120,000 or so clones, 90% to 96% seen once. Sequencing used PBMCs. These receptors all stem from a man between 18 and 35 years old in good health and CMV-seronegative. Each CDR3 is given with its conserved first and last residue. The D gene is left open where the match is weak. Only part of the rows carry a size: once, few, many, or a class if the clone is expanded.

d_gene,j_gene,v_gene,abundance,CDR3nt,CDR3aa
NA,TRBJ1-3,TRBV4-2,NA,TGTGCCAGCAGCCAAGATATCGACAGGCCGAGCTCTGGAAACACCATATATTTT,CASSQDIDRPSSGNTIYF
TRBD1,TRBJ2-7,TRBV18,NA,TGTGCCAGCTCACCACCGAACAGGGGGCGCGAGAGCAACGAGCAGTACTTC,CASSPPNRGRESNEQYF
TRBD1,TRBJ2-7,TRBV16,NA,TGTGCCAGCAGCCAATTAGACAGGGGTTCCGACGAGCAGTACTTC,CASSQLDRGSDEQYF
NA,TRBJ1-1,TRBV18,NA,TGTGCCAGCTCACCCTCAACACCGAGGTTCACTGAAGCTTTCTTT,CASSPSTPRFTEAFF
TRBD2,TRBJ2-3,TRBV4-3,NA,TGCGCCAGCAGCCCTAGCGGGAGGGCTGGGGATACGCAGTATTTT,CASSPSGRAGDTQYF
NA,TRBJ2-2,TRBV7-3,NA,TGTGCCAGCAGTATCATCGGGGGAAGCTCCGGGGAGCTGTTTTTT,CASSIIGGSSGELFF
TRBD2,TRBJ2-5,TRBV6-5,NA,TGTGCCAGCAGTTCCGAGCCGGGACTAGCGGGGGAGACCCAGTACTTC,CASSSEPGLAGETQYF
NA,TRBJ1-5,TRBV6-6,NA,TGTGCCAGCAGTTTGCAGGCCCCCAATCAGCCCCAGCATTTT,CASSLQAPNQPQHF
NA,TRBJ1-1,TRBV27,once,TGTGCCAGCAGTCACGTCGGGTTGAACACTGAAGCTTTCTTT,CASSHVGLNTEAFF
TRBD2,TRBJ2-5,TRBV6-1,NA,TGTGCCAGCAGTGAATCCCCGGGACTAGGTGCCGAGACCCAGTACTTC,CASSESPGLGAETQYF
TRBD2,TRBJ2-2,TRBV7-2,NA,TGTGCCAGCAGCTCCAGAGCGGGAGGGGATAACACCGGGGAGCTGTTTTTT,CASSSRAGGDNTGELFF
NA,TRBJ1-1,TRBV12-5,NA,TGTGCTAGTGCCAATACAGGGATCTTCACTGAAGCTTTCTTT,CASANTGIFTEAFF
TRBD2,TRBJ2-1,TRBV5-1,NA,TGCGCCAGCAGCTTCGAACTAGCGGGAGGGCCGAGAGAGCAGTTCTTC,CASSFELAGGPREQFF
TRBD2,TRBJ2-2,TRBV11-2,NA,TGTGCCAGCAGCTCCTCCCTGGCGGGAGGCACCGGGGAGCTGTTTTTT,CASSSSLAGGTGELFF
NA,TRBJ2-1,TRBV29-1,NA,TGCAGCGACACCAGGGCCCTCTACAATGAGCAGTTCTTC,CSDTRALYNEQFF
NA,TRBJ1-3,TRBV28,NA,TGTGCCAGCATAGCAGGGAACGGAAACACCATATATTTT,CASIAGNGNTIYF
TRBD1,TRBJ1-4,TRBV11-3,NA,TGTGCCAGCAGCTTACAGGGGGCGAGAGCAACTAATGAAAAACTGTTTTTT,CASSLQGARATNEKLFF
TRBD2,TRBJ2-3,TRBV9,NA,TGTGCCAGCAGCCGGCGGGGGGTTAGCACAGATACGCAGTATTTT,CASSRRGVSTDTQYF
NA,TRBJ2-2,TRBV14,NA,TGTGCCAGCAGGAGACAGGTTACCGGGGAGCTGTTTTTT,CASRRQVTGELFF
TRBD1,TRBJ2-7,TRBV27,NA,TGTGCCAGCAGTCTTACCTTGACAGGGAGCGAGCAGTACTTC,CASSLTLTGSEQYF
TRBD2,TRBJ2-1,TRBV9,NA,TGTGCCAGCAGCGTAGCTCCTAGCGGGGGGAGCTCCTACAATGAGCAGTTCTTC,CASSVAPSGGSSYNEQFF
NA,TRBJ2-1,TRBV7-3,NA,TGTGCCAGCAGCCCCCCAGGTACCGATGAGCAGTTCTTC,CASSPPGTDEQFF
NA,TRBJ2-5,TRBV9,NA,TGTGCCAGCAGCCCCTTCGCGGATCAAGAGACCCAGTACTTC,CASSPFADQETQYF
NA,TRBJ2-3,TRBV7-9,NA,TGTGCCAGCAGCTTAGGTGTGGGAGGAGGGACAGATACGCAGTATTTT,CASSLGVGGGTDTQYF
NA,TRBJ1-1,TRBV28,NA,TGTGCCAGCAGTTATACAGGGAGTCGGACTGAAGCTTTCTTT,CASSYTGSRTEAFF
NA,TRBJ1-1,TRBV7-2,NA,TGTGCCAGCAGCTTCGAGGAGAACACTGAAGCTTTCTTT,CASSFEENTEAFF
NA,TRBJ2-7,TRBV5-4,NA,TGTGCCAGCAGCTTTGGCAAATACGAGCAGTACTTC,CASSFGKYEQYF
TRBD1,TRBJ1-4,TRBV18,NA,TGTGCCAGCTCATCAACCCAGGACAGGCTGGGGGAAAAACTGTTTTTT,CASSSTQDRLGEKLFF
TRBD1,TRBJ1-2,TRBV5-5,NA,TGTGCCAGCAGCGTGACAGGGCTAGACACCTTC,CASSVTGLDTF
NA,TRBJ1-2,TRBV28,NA,TGTGCCAGCAGTATCCCTCAGGGAATTAACTATGGCTACACCTTC,CASSIPQGINYGYTF
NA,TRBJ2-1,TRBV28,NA,TGTGCCAGCAGTTCATCGGGAGTGACGGGTGATGAGCAGTTCTTC,CASSSSGVTGDEQFF
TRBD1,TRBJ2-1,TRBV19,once,TGTGCCAGTAGTATAGGGGGACAGGGGTTCTCCTACAATGAGCAGTTCTTC,CASSIGGQGFSYNEQFF
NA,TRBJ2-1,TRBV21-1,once,TGTGCCAGCACCACCCGAGCGGGAGGGAGAAGCGATGAGCAGTTCTTC,CASTTRAGGRSDEQFF
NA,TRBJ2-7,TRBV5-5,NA,TGTGCCAGCAGCCAGACCTACGAGCAGTACTTC,CASSQTYEQYF
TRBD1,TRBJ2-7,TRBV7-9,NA,TGTGCCAGCAGTCGGACAGGGGTAGAGAGTCTGTTC,CASSRTGVESLF
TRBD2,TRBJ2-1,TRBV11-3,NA,TGTGCCAGCAGCTTAGATAGTTATGCTAGCGGGACACTCAATGAGCAGTTCTTC,CASSLDSYASGTLNEQFF
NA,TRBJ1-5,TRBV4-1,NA,TGCGCCAGCAGCCAAGATCCCGACTTTAGCAATCAGCCCCAGCATTTT,CASSQDPDFSNQPQHF
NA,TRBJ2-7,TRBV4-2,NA,TGTGCCAGCAGCCCTGGACTTATCAGCCACCTCTACGAGCAGTACTTC,CASSPGLISHLYEQYF
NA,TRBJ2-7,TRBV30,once,TGTGCCTGGAGTCCTGAAGCGGCCGCTTACGAGCAGTACTTC,CAWSPEAAAYEQYF
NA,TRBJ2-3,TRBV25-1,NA,TGTGCCAGCAGTGACAACGACAGCCCTAGCACAGATACGCAGTATTTT,CASSDNDSPSTDTQYF
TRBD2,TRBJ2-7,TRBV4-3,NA,TGCGCCAGCAGCCAAGCGGAAATAGCGGGGGGGAACTCCTACGAGCAGTACTTC,CASSQAEIAGGNSYEQYF
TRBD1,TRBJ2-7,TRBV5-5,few,TGTGCCAGCAGAAAGGGACAGGGATCCTACGAGCAGTACTTC,CASRKGQGSYEQYF